The rows below give T cell receptor beta chains drawn from one sample of a study of blood T cell repertoires in COVID-19. Profiled with immunoSEQ multiplex PCR; TCRdb holds only in-frame clones, not every one. The table has around 120,000 clones, 80% to 90% seen once; the top ten hold 25% to 35%. The sequencing sample was made of peripheral blood. All receptors derive from a woman aged 70 to 79 with acute or convalescent COVID-19. The CDR3 runs from the conserved cysteine through the conserved F or W. D genes are given only for firm matches. The listing skips clone size in some rows; elsewhere it reads once, few, many or a size class.

clone_size j_call v_call d_call cdr3_aa cdr3_nt
. TRBJ2-1 TRBV15 . CATSRREVGEQFF TGTGCCACCAGCAGGCGGGAAGTTGGTGAGCAGTTCTTC
few TRBJ1-2 TRBV10-3 . CAISESQGKRDYGYTF TGTGCCATCAGTGAGTCGCAGGGGAAAAGGGACTATGGCTACACCTTC
. TRBJ1-2 TRBV6-4 . CASSDGSSNYGYTF TGTGCCAGCAGTGACGGGAGTTCTAACTATGGCTACACCTTC
. TRBJ1-2 TRBV28 . CASSPRHSYYGYTF TGTGCCAGCAGTCCCCGTCACAGCTACTATGGCTACACCTTC
. TRBJ1-2 TRBV4-1 . CASSQDLNSNYGYTF TGCGCCAGCAGCCAAGATCTTAACAGTAACTATGGCTACACCTTC
. TRBJ1-5 TRBV28 . CASSRPGDSNQPQHF TGTGCCAGCAGCCGACCCGGGGATAGCAATCAGCCCCAGCATTTT
. TRBJ2-7 TRBV5-1 TRBD1 CASSWGQNYEQYF TGCGCCAGCAGCTGGGGACAGAACTACGAGCAGTACTTC
. TRBJ1-1 TRBV27 . CASSFSGRTEAFF TGTGCCAGCAGTTTCTCAGGGAGGACTGAAGCTTTCTTT
. TRBJ2-3 TRBV7-3 TRBD1 CASSLTGGTDTQYF TGTGCCAGCAGCTTGACAGGGGGCACAGATACGCAGTATTTT
. TRBJ2-7 TRBV23-1 TRBD2 CASSQLVAGDPSYEQYF TGCGCCAGCAGTCAATTGGTTGCGGGGGATCCCTCCTACGAGCAGTACTTC
. TRBJ1-6 TRBV21-1 . CASSKASSGQGWSPLHF TGTGCCAGCAGCAAAGCATCCTCGGGACAGGGTTGGTCACCCCTCCACTTT
. TRBJ1-1 TRBV28 . CASTGLGTEAFF TGTGCCAGCACCGGGTTAGGCACTGAAGCTTTCTTT
once TRBJ1-1 TRBV28 . CASSYGGEGNTEAFF TGTGCCAGCAGTTACGGAGGGGAGGGGAACACTGAAGCTTTCTTT
. TRBJ2-7 TRBV28 . CASRGSVYEQYF TGTGCCAGCAGGGGCTCCGTCTACGAGCAGTACTTC
. TRBJ1-1 TRBV19 . CASSMGTTMNTEAFF TGTGCCAGTAGTATGGGGACAACCATGAACACTGAAGCTTTCTTT
. TRBJ1-5 TRBV2 TRBD1 CASNLGQGIHQPQHF TGTGCCAGCAATTTGGGACAGGGCATACATCAGCCCCAGCATTTT
once TRBJ2-3 TRBV5-4 TRBD2 CASSFPSGATDTQYF TGTGCCAGCAGCTTTCCTAGCGGGGCCACAGATACGCAGTATTTT
. TRBJ1-2 TRBV19 TRBD1 CASSIGGDRGYGYTF TGTGCCAGTAGTATCGGTGGGGACAGGGGCTATGGCTACACCTTC
. TRBJ1-1 TRBV3-1/TRBV3-2 . CASSQVPNTEAFF TGTGCCAGCAGCCAAGTCCCAAACACTGAAGCTTTCTTT
. TRBJ1-3 TRBV3-1/TRBV3-2 . CASSHTTGSTGNTIYF TGTGCCAGCAGCCACACAACAGGGTCAACTGGAAACACCATATATTTT
. TRBJ1-3 TRBV12-3/TRBV12-4 . CASSRNTIYF TGTGCCAGCTCTAGAAACACCATATATTTT
. TRBJ1-6 TRBV5-1 . CASSLEGANYSPLHF TGCGCCAGCAGCTTGGAAGGGGCGAACTATTCACCCCTCCACTTT
. TRBJ1-6 TRBV6-5 . CASRTDRNNSPLHF TGTGCCAGCAGAACGGACAGAAATAATTCACCCCTCCACTTT
. TRBJ1-5 TRBV15 . CATSRADQPQHF TGTGCCACCAGCAGAGCTGATCAGCCCCAGCATTTT
. TRBJ2-7 TRBV27 TRBD2 CASSRTSGGSHSREQYF TGTGCCAGCAGCCGGACTAGCGGGGGGTCCCACTCGAGGGAGCAGTACTTC
once TRBJ1-2 TRBV6-5 . CASSYWAGEANYGYTF TGTGCCAGCAGTTACTGGGCAGGGGAAGCTAACTATGGCTACACCTTC
. TRBJ1-1 TRBV28 . CASRVGTPNTEAFF TGTGCCAGCAGAGTGGGGACACCGAACACTGAAGCTTTCTTT
. TRBJ1-3 TRBV6-5 . CASSKEGRNTIYF TGTGCCAGCAGTAAGGAGGGGCGAAACACCATATATTTT
few TRBJ1-2 TRBV10-2 TRBD1 CASTAGTANYGYTF TGCGCCAGCACAGCCGGGACAGCGAACTATGGCTACACCTTC
once TRBJ1-6 TRBV7-3 . CASSLLGLNNSPLHF TGTGCCAGCAGCTTACTTGGACTGAATAATTCACCCCTCCACTTT
few TRBJ2-5 TRBV30 TRBD2 CSFSGGGETQYF TGTTCCTTTAGCGGGGGTGGAGAGACCCAGTACTTC
. TRBJ1-6 TRBV29-1 TRBD1 CSVRQGTNSPLHF TGCAGCGTAAGACAGGGCACCAATTCACCCCTCCACTTT
. TRBJ1-4 TRBV9 . CASSTGMGEKLFF TGTGCCAGCAGCACGGGGATGGGGGAAAAACTGTTTTTT
. TRBJ1-1 TRBV18 TRBD1 CASSPTGGWDTEAFF TGTGCCAGCTCACCAACAGGGGGCTGGGACACTGAAGCTTTCTTT
once TRBJ2-7 TRBV28 TRBD1 CASTRPSGQAHF TGTGCCAGCACCCGCCCCTCCGGACAGGCCCACTTC
. TRBJ1-1 TRBV30 TRBD1 CAWSAPPQGEEAFF TGTGCCTGGAGTGCCCCCCCCCAGGGGGAAGAAGCTTTCTTT
. TRBJ1-1 TRBV2 TRBD1 CASSRTGGYTEAFF TGTGCCAGCAGTAGGACAGGAGGATACACTGAAGCTTTCTTT
. TRBJ1-2 TRBV7-5 . CVRSSSAINYGYTF TGTGTCAGAAGCTCTAGTGCCATTAACTATGGCTACACCTTC
. TRBJ2-1 TRBV25-1 . CASSEPSTGEQFF TGTGCCAGCAGTGAACCTAGCACCGGTGAGCAGTTCTTC
. TRBJ2-2 TRBV7-3 . CASSFNLASGTGELFF TGTGCCAGCAGCTTTAATCTAGCGTCGGGCACCGGGGAGCTGTTTTTT
. TRBJ1-5 TRBV12-3/TRBV12-4 . CASQGHDNQPQHF TGTGCCAGCCAGGGACACGATAATCAGCCCCAGCATTTT
once TRBJ1-6 TRBV11-2 . CASSPRTADNSPLHF TGTGCCAGCAGCCCCCGGACAGCGGATAATTCACCCCTCCACTTT
. TRBJ2-3 TRBV4-1 TRBD1 CASSRRVGQVTDTQYF TGCGCCAGCAGCCGGCGTGTGGGACAGGTCACAGATACGCAGTATTTT
. TRBJ1-5 TRBV19 . CASRGQSNSNQPQHF TGTGCCAGTAGAGGACAGAGTAATAGCAATCAGCCCCAGCATTTT
. TRBJ2-7 TRBV7-3 TRBD1 CASGTGGSGEQYF TGTGCCAGCGGCACAGGGGGGAGTGGCGAGCAGTACTTC
. TRBJ2-6 TRBV3-1/TRBV3-2 . CASSQEGPGANVLTF TGTGCCAGCAGCCAAGAGGGCCCGGGGGCCAACGTCCTGACTTTC
once TRBJ2-3 TRBV2 TRBD2 CASSEEHLAGDTQYF TGTGCCAGCAGTGAAGAGCACCTAGCGGGTGATACGCAGTATTTT
. TRBJ1-4 TRBV7-9 TRBD1 CASSLGGTENEKLFF TGTGCCAGCAGCTTAGGGGGGACAGAAAATGAAAAACTGTTTTTT
. TRBJ2-7 TRBV10-2 TRBD2 CASSQPLAGGPSYEQYF TGCGCCAGCAGCCAACCACTAGCGGGGGGCCCCTCCTACGAGCAGTACTTC
few TRBJ1-2 TRBV14 TRBD1 CASSQAYRGPNYGYTF TGTGCCAGCAGCCAAGCCTACAGGGGGCCAAACTATGGCTACACCTTC